The entry that follows covers one T cell receptor beta chain sequence. Clones were sequenced by immunoSEQ multiplex PCR, and TCRdb holds only the in-frame ones, with some missing. The table has over 200,000 clones, roughly 88% seen once. The data are from a study of cytomegalovirus exposure and HLA in healthy donors. The sequencing input was PBMCs. The TCR comes from a woman under 40 in good health and CMV-seropositive.

DNA for the CDR3: TGTGCCAGCCCTCCGTGCAGCTATAATCAGCCCCAGCATTTT. Translation: CASPPCSYNQPQHF. The V call is TRBV11-3, the J call TRBJ1-5; D is uncertain. CDR1 SGHNT and CDR2 YENEEA come from the germline V gene. The CDR3 is 14 residues long. Deletions cut 8 bases from V and 4 bases from J, with 15 bases between.